These T cell receptor beta chains were read from a single sample in a study of blood T cell repertoires in COVID-19. Clones were read by immunoSEQ multiplex PCR, and TCRdb kept only the in-frame ones, dropping some. Of some 120,000 clones listed, about 80% are singletons. The sample consisted of peripheral blood. These receptors were taken from a woman aged 45 to 65 with acute or convalescent COVID-19. CDR3s include the opening cysteine and the closing phenylalanine or tryptophan. The D gene is left open where the match is weak. Only part of the rows carry a size: once, few, many, or a class if the clone is expanded.

size,V,D,J,CDR3,DNA
.,TRBV28,TRBD1,TRBJ2-7,CASSAGDRPSYEQYF,TGTGCCAGCAGCGCAGGGGACAGGCCCTCCTACGAGCAGTACTTC
.,TRBV30,TRBD1,TRBJ1-3,CALSQGSVSGNTIYF,TGTGCCTTATCACAGGGGAGCGTCTCTGGAAACACCATATATTTT
.,TRBV5-4,TRBD1,TRBJ2-3,CASSPITDRAYTDTQYF,TGTGCCAGCAGCCCGATAACGGACAGGGCCTACACAGATACGCAGTATTTT
.,TRBV9,TRBD2,TRBJ2-3,CASSPGGLADTQYF,TGTGCCAGCAGCCCGGGGGGGTTGGCAGATACGCAGTATTTT
.,TRBV5-4,TRBD1,TRBJ1-2,CASSFPGTGSYYGYTF,TGTGCCAGCAGCTTCCCCGGGACAGGGTCCTACTATGGCTACACCTTC
.,TRBV6-5,.,TRBJ1-2,CASSQQGGGNYGYTF,TGTGCCAGCAGCCAACAGGGAGGGGGGAACTATGGCTACACCTTC
.,TRBV20-1,.,TRBJ1-1,CSAGRGAEAFF,TGCAGTGCCGGTCGGGGGGCTGAAGCTTTCTTT
.,TRBV19,.,TRBJ1-4,CASSRLKQEKLFF,TGTGCCAGTAGCAGACTAAAGCAGGAAAAACTGTTTTTT
.,TRBV13,.,TRBJ1-1,CASSSPGRGNSEAFF,TGTGCCAGCAGCTCGCCGGGGAGGGGGAACTCTGAAGCTTTCTTT
.,TRBV9,TRBD1,TRBJ2-7,CASSAGQSSYEQYF,TGTGCCAGCAGCGCGGGACAGAGCTCCTACGAGCAGTACTTC
.,TRBV2,.,TRBJ1-3,CASSERIGNTIYF,TGTGCCAGCAGTGAGCGCATTGGAAACACCATATATTTT
.,TRBV3-1/TRBV3-2,.,TRBJ2-2,CASSLWDTNTGELFF,TGTGCCAGCAGCCTATGGGACACTAACACCGGGGAGCTGTTTTTT
few,TRBV14,.,TRBJ1-1,CASSSRTGRGDMNTEAFF,TGTGCCAGCAGCTCCAGAACGGGGAGGGGCGATATGAACACTGAAGCTTTCTTT
.,TRBV6-5,.,TRBJ2-2,CASSPTGRVSGELFF,TGTGCCAGCAGTCCCACCGGGCGGGTGTCCGGGGAGCTGTTTTTT
once,TRBV4-1,.,TRBJ1-2,CASSQALSRDNNYGYTF,TGCGCCAGCAGCCAAGCCCTCTCCCGGGACAATAACTATGGCTACACCTTC
.,TRBV7-8,TRBD2,TRBJ2-3,CASSLERGSTDTQYF,TGTGCCAGCAGCTTAGAGCGGGGGTCGACAGATACGCAGTATTTT
.,TRBV5-4,TRBD1,TRBJ2-3,CASSLGQGAGDTQYF,TGTGCCAGCAGCTTGGGACAGGGGGCGGGGGATACGCAGTATTTT
.,TRBV5-1,.,TRBJ2-2,CASSPLGGGLGTGELFF,TGCGCCAGCAGCCCCCTTGGGGGGGGGCTGGGCACCGGGGAGCTGTTTTTT
.,TRBV2,TRBD1,TRBJ1-4,CASGEDRGSGEKLFF,TGTGCCAGCGGGGAAGACAGGGGTTCAGGCGAAAAACTGTTTTTT
.,TRBV7-9,.,TRBJ1-1,CASSFQGNTEAFF,TGTGCCAGCAGCTTTCAGGGGAACACTGAAGCTTTCTTT
few,TRBV25-1,.,TRBJ1-1,CAATTVMNTEAFF,TGTGCCGCGACGACAGTTATGAACACTGAAGCTTTCTTT
few,TRBV10-3,.,TRBJ1-5,CAISEALSGQPQHF,TGTGCCATCAGTGAGGCCCTCTCGGGTCAGCCCCAGCATTTT
.,TRBV6-5,.,TRBJ1-5,CASIETVYSNQPQHF,TGTGCCTCTATCGAGACAGTTTATAGCAATCAGCCCCAGCATTTT
.,TRBV19,.,TRBJ2-1,CASSIWGDGNEQFF,TGTGCCAGTAGTATATGGGGAGATGGCAATGAGCAGTTCTTC
.,TRBV20-1,.,TRBJ1-1,CSASSPAGNTEAFF,TGCAGTGCTAGTTCCCCTGCGGGGAACACTGAAGCTTTCTTT
.,TRBV5-1,.,TRBJ2-1,CASSFNNEQFF,TGCGCCAGCAGCTTCAACAATGAGCAGTTCTTC
.,TRBV6-1,TRBD1,TRBJ1-2,CASSDRGMNGYTF,TGTGCCAGCAGTGACAGGGGGATGAATGGCTACACCTTC
.,TRBV19,TRBD1,TRBJ1-2,CASSIETGNYGYTF,TGTGCCAGTAGTATAGAGACAGGGAACTATGGCTACACCTTC
.,TRBV19,.,TRBJ1-5,CASSIVVLGGNQPQHF,TGTGCCAGTAGTATAGTTGTATTGGGAGGGAATCAGCCCCAGCATTTT
.,TRBV2,TRBD1,TRBJ2-3,CASSEATGGSTDTQYF,TGTGCCAGCAGTGAAGCGACAGGGGGAAGCACAGATACGCAGTATTTT
once,TRBV12-5,TRBD1,TRBJ1-1,CASGASGGWFLAFF,TGTGCTAGTGGTGCATCAGGGGGCTGGTTTTTAGCTTTCTTT
once,TRBV19,TRBD1,TRBJ1-1,CASIPTGGTEAFF,TGTGCCAGTATCCCGACAGGGGGCACTGAAGCTTTCTTT
.,TRBV10-3,TRBD1,TRBJ1-1,CAISGKGQGSGEAFF,TGTGCCATCAGTGGGAAGGGACAGGGGTCCGGTGAAGCTTTCTTT
.,TRBV7-8,.,TRBJ1-2,CASSRTVNNYGYTF,TGTGCCAGCAGCCGGACAGTTAATAACTATGGCTACACCTTC
many,TRBV6-1,.,TRBJ2-7,CASSEAGSSSYEQYF,TGTGCCAGCAGTGAAGCCGGGAGCAGCTCCTACGAGCAGTACTTC